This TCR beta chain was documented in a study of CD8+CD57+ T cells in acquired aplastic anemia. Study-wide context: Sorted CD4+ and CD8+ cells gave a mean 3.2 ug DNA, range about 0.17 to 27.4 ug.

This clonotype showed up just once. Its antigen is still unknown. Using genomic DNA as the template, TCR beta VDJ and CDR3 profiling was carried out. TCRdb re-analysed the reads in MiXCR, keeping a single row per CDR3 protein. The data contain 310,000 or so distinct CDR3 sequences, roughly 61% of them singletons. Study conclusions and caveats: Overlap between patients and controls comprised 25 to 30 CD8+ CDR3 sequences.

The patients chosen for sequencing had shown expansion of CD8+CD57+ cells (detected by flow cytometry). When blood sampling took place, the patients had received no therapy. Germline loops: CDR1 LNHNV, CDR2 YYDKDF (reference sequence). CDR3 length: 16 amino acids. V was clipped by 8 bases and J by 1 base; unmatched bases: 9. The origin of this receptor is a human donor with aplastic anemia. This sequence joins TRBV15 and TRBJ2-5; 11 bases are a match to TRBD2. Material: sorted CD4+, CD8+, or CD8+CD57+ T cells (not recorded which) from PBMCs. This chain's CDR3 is CATHRRLAGLQETQYF. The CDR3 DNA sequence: TGTGCCACCCACAGACGACTAGCGGGGCTCCAAGAGACCCAGTACTTC.